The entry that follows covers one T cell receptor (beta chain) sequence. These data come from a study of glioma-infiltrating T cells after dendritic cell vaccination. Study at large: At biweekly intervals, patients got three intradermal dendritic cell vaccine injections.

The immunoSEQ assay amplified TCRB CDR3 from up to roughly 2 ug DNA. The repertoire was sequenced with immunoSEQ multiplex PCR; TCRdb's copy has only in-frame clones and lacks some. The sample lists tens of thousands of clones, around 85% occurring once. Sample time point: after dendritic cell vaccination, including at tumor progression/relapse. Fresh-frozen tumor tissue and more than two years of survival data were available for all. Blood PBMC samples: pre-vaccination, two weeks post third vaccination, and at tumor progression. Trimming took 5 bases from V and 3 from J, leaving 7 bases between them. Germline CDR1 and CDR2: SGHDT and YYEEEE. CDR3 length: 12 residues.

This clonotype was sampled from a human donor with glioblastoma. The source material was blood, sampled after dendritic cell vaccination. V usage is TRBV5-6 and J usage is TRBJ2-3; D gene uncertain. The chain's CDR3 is CASSPSTDTQYF. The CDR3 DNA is TGTGCCAGCAGTCCCTCTACAGATACGCAGTATTTT.